This T cell receptor beta chain was observed in a study of T cell repertoires in cytomegalovirus infection. TCRdb ran MiXCR on the reads and lists one entry per CDR3 protein. The sample lists roughly 150,000 distinct CDR3 sequences, roughly 21% occurring once. A few counts support this clonotype. Its antigen is currently unknown. Study findings and constraints: Clonotypes of TCR beta that were HLA-C-restricted and CMV-specific dominated the ex vivo response. The cumulative frequency of public TCR beta families identified carriers of CMV plus the relevant HLA.

The receptor comes from a human donor in good health (CMV status not recorded). Some clones in this sample may be carry-over from other donors' samples. The specimen comprised CD8+ T cells from cultured PBMCs, sampled from culture after CMV antigen stimulation.

The CDR3 loop reads CASSYVRQRTGELFF. The CDR3 coding sequence is TGTGCCAGCAGTTACGTACGGCAGAGGACCGGGGAGCTGTTTTTT. The chain recombines TRBV6-2 or TRBV6-3 with TRBJ2-2; D not resolved. This CDR3 contains 15 residues. The germline V gene has CDR1 MNHEY and CDR2 SVGEGT. Trimming stripped 2 bases from V and 5 bases from J, with 12 bases between.